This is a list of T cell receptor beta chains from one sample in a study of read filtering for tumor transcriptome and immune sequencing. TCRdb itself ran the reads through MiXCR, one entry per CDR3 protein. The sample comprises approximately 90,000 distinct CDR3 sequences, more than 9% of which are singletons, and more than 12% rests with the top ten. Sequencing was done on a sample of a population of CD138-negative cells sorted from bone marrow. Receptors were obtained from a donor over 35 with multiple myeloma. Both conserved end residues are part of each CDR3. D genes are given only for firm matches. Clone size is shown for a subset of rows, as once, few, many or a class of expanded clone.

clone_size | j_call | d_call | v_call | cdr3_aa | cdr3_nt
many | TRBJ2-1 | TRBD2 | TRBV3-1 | CASSQGTSGRYEQFF | TGTGCCAGCAGCCAAGGGACTAGCGGGAGGTACGAGCAGTTCTTC
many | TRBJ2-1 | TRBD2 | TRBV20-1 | CSASPGLAGVSEQFF | TGCAGTGCGTCCCCCGGACTAGCGGGAGTAAGTGAGCAGTTCTTC
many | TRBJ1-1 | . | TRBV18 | CASSPWGGMTEAFF | TGTGCCAGCTCACCCTGGGGAGGGATGACTGAAGCTTTCTTT
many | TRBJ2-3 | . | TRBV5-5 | CASSSRTDTQYF | TGTGCCAGCAGCTCGCGGACAGATACGCAGTATTTT
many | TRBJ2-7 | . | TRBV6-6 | CASSPRVDYEQYF | TGTGCCAGCAGCCCCAGGGTGGACTACGAGCAGTACTTC
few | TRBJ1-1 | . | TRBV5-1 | CASSRELTAREVFF | TGCGCCAGCAGCCGGGAATTGACAGCCAGGGAGGTTTTCTTT
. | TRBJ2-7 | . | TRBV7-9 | CAIPDEQYF | TGTGCCATACCCGACGAGCAGTACTTC
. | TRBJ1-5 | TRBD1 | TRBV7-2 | CASSLRGGGDQPQHF | TGTGCCAGCAGCTTACGAGGGGGCGGGGACCAGCCCCAGCATTTT
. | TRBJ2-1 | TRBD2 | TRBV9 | CASSPRLAGRNEQSF | TGTGCCAGCAGCCCCCGACTAGCGGGAAGGAATGAGCAGTCCTTC
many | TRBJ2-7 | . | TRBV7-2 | CASSSWSSSYEQYF | TGTGCCAGCAGCTCCTGGAGTAGCTCCTACGAGCAGTACTTC
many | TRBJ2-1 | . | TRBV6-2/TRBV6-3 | CASSGFSGAAYNEQFF | TGTGCCAGCAGTGGTTTCTCGGGAGCGGCCTACAATGAGCAGTTCTTC
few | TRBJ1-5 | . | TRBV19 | CASRRLGLAYSNQPQHF | TGTGCCAGCCGCCGGTTGGGGCTCGCTTATAGCAATCAGCCCCAGCATTTT
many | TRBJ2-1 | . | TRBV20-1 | CSASPASQPDEQFF | TGCAGTGCTAGCCCAGCGAGTCAGCCCGATGAGCAGTTCTTC
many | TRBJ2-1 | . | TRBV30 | CAWGAGARNEQFF | TGTGCCTGGGGGGCCGGGGCAAGGAATGAGCAGTTCTTC
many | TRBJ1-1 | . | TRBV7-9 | CASSLIFWQEERNTEAFF | TGTGCCAGCAGCTTGATTTTTTGGCAGGAGGAGCGGAATACTGAAGCTTTCTTT
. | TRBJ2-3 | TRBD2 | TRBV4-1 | CASSQGLAGPLDTQYF | TGCGCCAGCAGCCAAGGACTAGCGGGACCGTTGGATACGCAGTATTTT
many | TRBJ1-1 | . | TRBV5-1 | CASSLWQANTEAFF | TGCGCCAGCAGCTTGTGGCAGGCGAACACTGAAGCTTTCTTT
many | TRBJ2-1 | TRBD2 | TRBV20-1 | CSATPGLAGGNEQFF | TGCAGTGCCACGCCGGGACTAGCGGGAGGAAATGAGCAGTTCTTC
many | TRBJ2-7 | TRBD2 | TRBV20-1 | CSARVRDYSYEQYF | TGCAGTGCTAGAGTCCGGGACTACTCCTACGAGCAGTACTTC
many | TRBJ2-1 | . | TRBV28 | CASSGRSYNEQFF | TGTGCCAGCAGCGGCCGTTCCTACAATGAGCAGTTCTTC
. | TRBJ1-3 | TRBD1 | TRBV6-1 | CASMRPTGEGNTIYF | TGTGCCAGCATGAGACCGACAGGGGAGGGAAACACCATATATTTT
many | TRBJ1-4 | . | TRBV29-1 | CSVVQDNEKLFF | TGCAGCGTTGTACAGGATAATGAAAAACTGTTTTTT
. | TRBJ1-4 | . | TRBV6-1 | CASKRHATNEKLFF | TGTGCCAGTAAGCGACATGCAACTAATGAAAAACTGTTTTTT
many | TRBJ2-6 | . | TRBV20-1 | CSASGTLGYRDSGANVLTF | TGCAGTGCTAGTGGGACACTAGGTTATAGGGACTCTGGGGCCAACGTCCTGACTTTC
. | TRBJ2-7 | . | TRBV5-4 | CASSSKANRDNYEQYF | TGTGCCAGCAGCTCAAAAGCTAACAGGGATAACTACGAGCAGTACTTC
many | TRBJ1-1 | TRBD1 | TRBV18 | CASSLDQGVAEAFF | TGTGCCAGCTCACTTGATCAGGGGGTTGCTGAAGCTTTCTTT
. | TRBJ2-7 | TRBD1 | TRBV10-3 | CAIGQGKFYEQYF | TGTGCCATCGGACAGGGTAAGTTCTACGAGCAGTACTTC